Listed below are T cell receptor beta chains from one sample, sequenced in a study of shared clonotypes between healthy human individuals. Sequenced by immunoSEQ multiplex PCR; TCRdb stores in-frame clones only, minus some. The data show hundreds of thousands of clones, roughly four fifths seen once. The source material was PBMCs. The receptors stem from a woman aged 35 to 49 in good health. Some clones in this sample may be carry-over from other donors' samples. Each CDR3 is given without its conserved first and last residue. Fields, in order: V gene, J gene, clone size, D gene, CDR3 protein. The D gene is left open where the match is weak. Where a row states a size, it is once, few, many or the class of an expanded clone; other rows omit it.

TRBV11-2	TRBJ1-3	-	-	ASSLDAGTGNTIY
TRBV4-2	TRBJ2-3	-	TRBD2	ASSQELAGGLDTQY
TRBV6-1	TRBJ2-5	-	-	ASSALRGQETQY
TRBV2	TRBJ2-1	-	-	ASSVGPYNEQF
TRBV9	TRBJ2-7	-	TRBD2	ASSVQAGGPYEQY
TRBV10-3	TRBJ2-1	-	TRBD1	AISEQGAGYNEQF
TRBV7-7	TRBJ2-3	-	TRBD1	ASSRGQGPTDTQY
TRBV5-6	TRBJ2-7	once	TRBD1	ASSLVDRDNFEQY
TRBV5-1	TRBJ1-6	-	TRBD1	ASSISGTGANSPLH
TRBV11-2	TRBJ2-5	-	-	ASSSQGREETQY
TRBV6-1	TRBJ1-1	few	-	ASNLDGGPEAF
TRBV27	TRBJ1-5	few	-	ASSLVRGYNQPQH
TRBV18	TRBJ1-1	-	-	ASSDDSRVEAF
TRBV6-1	TRBJ2-2	-	-	ASSEGGELF
TRBV6-1	TRBJ1-4	-	-	ASSVLAGANEKLF
TRBV4-1	TRBJ1-6	-	TRBD1	ASSQPPGTGVIRGSPLH
TRBV29-1	TRBJ2-7	-	TRBD1	SVEGQGLNEQY
TRBV30	TRBJ2-7	-	-	AWSVQNGIRQY
TRBV9	TRBJ2-1	-	-	AVGRDGFGNEQF
TRBV6-5	TRBJ1-2	once	-	ASTTGLLGYT
TRBV28	TRBJ2-1	-	-	ASWERASYNEQF
TRBV6-5	TRBJ1-2	once	-	ASSYSGFSGGYT
TRBV9	TRBJ2-7	-	-	ASSVADLDRGEQY
TRBV4-1	TRBJ2-1	-	-	ASSQESSWGYNEQF
TRBV28	TRBJ2-5	-	TRBD2	ASSLPLAGGVKTQY
TRBV7-2	TRBJ1-2	-	-	ASSSTLTGYGYT
TRBV4-1	TRBJ2-1	-	-	ASSQGSQSEQF
TRBV6-1	TRBJ1-5	-	TRBD1	ASSEQGTGGLPQH
TRBV9	TRBJ2-1	-	-	ASSETAGLQNEQF
TRBV6-1	TRBJ1-2	few	TRBD1	ASSESVDRGFYGYT
TRBV28	TRBJ2-7	-	TRBD2	ASSSSSGGSYEQY
TRBV4-1	TRBJ2-3	-	-	ASSQETLLGGDTQY
TRBV10-2	TRBJ1-1	few	-	ASSGTMNTEAF
TRBV6-6	TRBJ2-5	-	TRBD1	ASSQPGQGIQETQY
TRBV7-9	TRBJ1-2	few	-	ASSLGRGNYGYT
TRBV10-1	TRBJ1-1	-	-	ASSGPEAF
TRBV4-1	TRBJ1-2	-	TRBD1	ASSPRDSLGDYGYT
TRBV5-4	TRBJ2-5	once	-	ASSPQRSAGTQY
TRBV11-2	TRBJ2-7	-	-	ASSQLAGREQY
TRBV11-2	TRBJ2-1	once	TRBD2	ASSLIGLAGGNEQF
TRBV7-3	TRBJ1-2	-	TRBD1	ASSPAQGDSYGYT
TRBV30	TRBJ2-7	-	-	AWSVRGLPYEQY
TRBV28	TRBJ2-2	-	-	ASTTGQLTGELF
TRBV4-2	TRBJ2-7	once	-	ASSRLGHQSTSSYEQY
TRBV9	TRBJ2-5	-	-	ASSVEVGLQETQY
TRBV7-8	TRBJ2-1	-	TRBD2	AVGPGGSYNEQF
TRBV11-2	TRBJ2-7	-	TRBD1	ASSGTGREQY
TRBV19	TRBJ1-1	-	-	ASNSGLNTEAF
TRBV5-1	TRBJ2-3	-	TRBD1	ASSFTGDPTDTQY
TRBV20-1	TRBJ2-7	-	-	SARDWYEQY
TRBV19	TRBJ1-2	-	-	ASKEGNYGYT
TRBV7-9	TRBJ2-7	-	-	ASSFNREKSYEQY
TRBV15	TRBJ1-3	-	-	ATSRASGSAGNTIY